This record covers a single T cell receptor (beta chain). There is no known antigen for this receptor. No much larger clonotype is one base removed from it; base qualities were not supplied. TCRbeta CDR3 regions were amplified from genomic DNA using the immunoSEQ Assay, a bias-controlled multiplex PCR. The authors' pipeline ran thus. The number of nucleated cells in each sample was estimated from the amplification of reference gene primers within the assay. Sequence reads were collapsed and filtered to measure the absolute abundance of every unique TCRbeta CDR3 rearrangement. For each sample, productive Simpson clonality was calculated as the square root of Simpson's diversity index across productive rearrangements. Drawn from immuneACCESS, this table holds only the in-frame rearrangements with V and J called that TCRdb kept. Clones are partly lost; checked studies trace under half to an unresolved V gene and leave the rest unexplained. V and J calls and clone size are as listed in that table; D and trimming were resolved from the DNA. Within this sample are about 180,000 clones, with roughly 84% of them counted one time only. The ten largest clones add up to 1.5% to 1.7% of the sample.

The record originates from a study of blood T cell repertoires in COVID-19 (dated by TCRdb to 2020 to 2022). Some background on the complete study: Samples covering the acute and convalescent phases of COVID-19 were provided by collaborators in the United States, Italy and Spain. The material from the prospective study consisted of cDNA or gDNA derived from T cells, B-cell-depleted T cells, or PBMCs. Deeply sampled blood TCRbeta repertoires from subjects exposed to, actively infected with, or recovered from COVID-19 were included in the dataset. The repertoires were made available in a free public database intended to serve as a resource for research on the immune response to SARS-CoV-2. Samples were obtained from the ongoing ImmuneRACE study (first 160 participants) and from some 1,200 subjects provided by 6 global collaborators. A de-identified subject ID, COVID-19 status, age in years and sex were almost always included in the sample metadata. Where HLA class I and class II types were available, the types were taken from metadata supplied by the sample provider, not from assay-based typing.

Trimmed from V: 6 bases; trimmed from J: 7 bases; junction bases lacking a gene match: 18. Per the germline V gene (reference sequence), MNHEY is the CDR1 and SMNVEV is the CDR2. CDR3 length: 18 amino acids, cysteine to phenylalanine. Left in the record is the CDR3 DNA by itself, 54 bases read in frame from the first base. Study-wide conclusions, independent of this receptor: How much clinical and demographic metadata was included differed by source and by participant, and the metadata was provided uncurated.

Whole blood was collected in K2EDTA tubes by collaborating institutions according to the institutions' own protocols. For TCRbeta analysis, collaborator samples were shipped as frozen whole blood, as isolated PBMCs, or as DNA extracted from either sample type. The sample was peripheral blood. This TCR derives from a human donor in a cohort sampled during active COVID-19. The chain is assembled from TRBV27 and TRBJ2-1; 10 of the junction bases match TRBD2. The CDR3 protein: CASRDGQERGGRINEQFF. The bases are TGTGCCAGCAGGGATGGACAGGAGCGGGGGGGCCGTATAAATGAGCAGTTCTTC.